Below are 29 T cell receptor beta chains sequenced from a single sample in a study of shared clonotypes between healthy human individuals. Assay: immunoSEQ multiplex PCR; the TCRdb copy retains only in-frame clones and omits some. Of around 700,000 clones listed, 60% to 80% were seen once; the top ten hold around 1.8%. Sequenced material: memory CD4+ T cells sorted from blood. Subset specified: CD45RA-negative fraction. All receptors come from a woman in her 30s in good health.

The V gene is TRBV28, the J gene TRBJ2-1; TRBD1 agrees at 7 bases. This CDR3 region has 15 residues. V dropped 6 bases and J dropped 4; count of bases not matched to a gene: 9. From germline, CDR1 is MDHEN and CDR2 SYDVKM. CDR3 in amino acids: CASRNAGTAYNEQFF. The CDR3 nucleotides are TGTGCCAGCAGGAACGCCGGGACAGCTTACAATGAGCAGTTCTTC.

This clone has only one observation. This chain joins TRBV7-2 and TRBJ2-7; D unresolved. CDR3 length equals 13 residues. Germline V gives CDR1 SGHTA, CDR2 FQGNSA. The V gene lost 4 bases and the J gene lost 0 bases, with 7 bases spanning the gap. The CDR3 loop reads CASSYWNSYEQYF. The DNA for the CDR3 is TGTGCCAGCAGCTACTGGAACTCCTACGAGCAGTACTTC.

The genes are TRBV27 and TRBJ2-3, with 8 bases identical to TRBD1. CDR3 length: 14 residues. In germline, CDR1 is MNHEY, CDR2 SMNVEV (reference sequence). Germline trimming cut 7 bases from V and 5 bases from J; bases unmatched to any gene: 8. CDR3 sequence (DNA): TGTGCCAGCACCCCACGGACAGGGAAAGATACGCAGTATTTT. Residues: CASTPRTGKDTQYF.

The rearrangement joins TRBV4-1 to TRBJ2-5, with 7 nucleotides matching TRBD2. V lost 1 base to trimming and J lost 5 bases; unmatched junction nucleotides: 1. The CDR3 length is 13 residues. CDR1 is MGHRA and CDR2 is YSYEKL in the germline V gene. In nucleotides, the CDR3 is TGCGCCAGCAGCCAAGGAGCGGGGGAGACCCAGTACTTC. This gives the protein CASSQGAGETQYF.

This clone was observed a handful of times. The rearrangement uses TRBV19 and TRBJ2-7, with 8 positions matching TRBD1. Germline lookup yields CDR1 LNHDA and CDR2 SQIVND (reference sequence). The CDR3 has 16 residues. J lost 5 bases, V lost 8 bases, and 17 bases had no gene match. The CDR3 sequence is CASPPRPATGDHEQYF. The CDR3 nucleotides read TGTGCCAGTCCCCCCCGCCCCGCGACAGGGGACCACGAGCAGTACTTC.

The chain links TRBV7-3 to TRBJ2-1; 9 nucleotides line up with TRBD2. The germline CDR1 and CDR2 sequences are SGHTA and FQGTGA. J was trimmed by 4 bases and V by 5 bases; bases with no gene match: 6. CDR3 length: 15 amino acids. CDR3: CASSATSGVYNEQFF. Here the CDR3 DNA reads TGTGCCAGCAGCGCGACTAGCGGTGTTTACAATGAGCAGTTCTTC. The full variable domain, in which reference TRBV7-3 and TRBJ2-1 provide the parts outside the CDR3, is GAGVSQTPSNKVTEKGKYVELRCDPISGHTALYWYRQSLGQGPEFLIYFQGTGAADDSGLPNDRFFAVRPEGSVSTLKIQRTERGDSAVYLCASSATSGVYNEQFFGPGTRLTVL.

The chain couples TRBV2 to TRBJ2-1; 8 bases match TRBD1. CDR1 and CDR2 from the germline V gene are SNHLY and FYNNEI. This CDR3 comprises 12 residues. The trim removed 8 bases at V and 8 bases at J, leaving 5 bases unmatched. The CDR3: CASGRQGHEQFF. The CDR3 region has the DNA TGTGCCAGCGGCCGACAGGGGCATGAGCAGTTCTTC.

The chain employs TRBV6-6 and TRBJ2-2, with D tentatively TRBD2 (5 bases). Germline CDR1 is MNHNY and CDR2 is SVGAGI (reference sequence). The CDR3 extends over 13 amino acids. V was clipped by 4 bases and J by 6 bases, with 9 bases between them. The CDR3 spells CASSSLGSGELFF. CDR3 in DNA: TGTGCCAGCAGTTCACTAGGATCCGGGGAGCTGTTTTTT.

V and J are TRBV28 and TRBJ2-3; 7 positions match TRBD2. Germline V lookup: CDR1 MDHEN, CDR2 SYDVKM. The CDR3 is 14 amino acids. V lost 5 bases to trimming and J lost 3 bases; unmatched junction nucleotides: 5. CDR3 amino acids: CASSPRDYTDTQYF. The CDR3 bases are TGTGCCAGCAGTCCCAGGGACTATACAGATACGCAGTATTTT.

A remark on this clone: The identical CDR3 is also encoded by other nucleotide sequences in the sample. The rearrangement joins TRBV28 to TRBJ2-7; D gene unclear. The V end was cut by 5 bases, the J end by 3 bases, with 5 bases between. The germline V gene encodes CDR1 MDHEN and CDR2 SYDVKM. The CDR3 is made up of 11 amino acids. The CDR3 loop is CASSQRYEQYF. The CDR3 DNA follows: TGTGCCAGCAGTCAACGCTACGAGCAGTACTTC.

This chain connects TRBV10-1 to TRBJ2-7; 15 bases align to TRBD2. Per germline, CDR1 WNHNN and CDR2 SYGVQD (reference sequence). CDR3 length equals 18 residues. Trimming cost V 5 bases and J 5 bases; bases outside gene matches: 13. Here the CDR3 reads CASSRVVGTSGRSNEQYF. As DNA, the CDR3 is TGCGCCAGCAGTCGCGTAGTGGGGACTAGCGGGAGGTCCAACGAGCAGTACTTC.

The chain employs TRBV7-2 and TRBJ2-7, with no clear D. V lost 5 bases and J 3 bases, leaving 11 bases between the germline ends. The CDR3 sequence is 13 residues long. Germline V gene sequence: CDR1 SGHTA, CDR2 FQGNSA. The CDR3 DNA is TGTGCCAGCAGCACCTACCTAGACTACGAGCAGTACTTC. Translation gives CASSTYLDYEQYF.

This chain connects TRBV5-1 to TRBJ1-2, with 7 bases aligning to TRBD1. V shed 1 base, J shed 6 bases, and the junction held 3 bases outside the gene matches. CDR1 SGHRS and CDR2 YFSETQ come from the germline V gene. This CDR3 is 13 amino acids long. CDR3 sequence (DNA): TGCGCCAGCAGCTTGACAGGGGATGATGGCTACACCTTC. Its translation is CASSLTGDDGYTF.

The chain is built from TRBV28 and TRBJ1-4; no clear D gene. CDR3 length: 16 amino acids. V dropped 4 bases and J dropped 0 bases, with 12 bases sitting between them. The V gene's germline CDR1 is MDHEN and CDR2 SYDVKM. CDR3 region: CASSSPPSPTNEKLFF. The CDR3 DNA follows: TGTGCCAGCAGTTCCCCCCCCTCCCCAACTAATGAAAAACTGTTTTTT.

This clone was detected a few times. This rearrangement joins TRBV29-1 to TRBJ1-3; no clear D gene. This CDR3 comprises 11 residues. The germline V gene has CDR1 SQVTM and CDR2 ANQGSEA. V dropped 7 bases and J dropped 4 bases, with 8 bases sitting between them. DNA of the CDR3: TGCAGCGGGCTGGAGGGAAACACCATATATTTT. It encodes CSGLEGNTIYF.

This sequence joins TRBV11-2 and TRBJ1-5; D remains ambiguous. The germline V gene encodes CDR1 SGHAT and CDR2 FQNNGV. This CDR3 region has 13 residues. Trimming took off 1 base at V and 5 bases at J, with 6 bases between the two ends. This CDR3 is CASSLAQDQPQHF. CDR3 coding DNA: TGTGCCAGCAGCTTAGCCCAGGATCAGCCCCAGCATTTT. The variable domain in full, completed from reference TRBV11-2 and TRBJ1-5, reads EAGVAQSPRYKIIEKRQSVAFWCNPISGHATLYWYQQILGQGPKLLIQFQNNGVVDDSQLPKDRFSAERLKGVDSTLKIQPAKLEDSAVYLCASSLAQDQPQHFGDGTRLSIL.

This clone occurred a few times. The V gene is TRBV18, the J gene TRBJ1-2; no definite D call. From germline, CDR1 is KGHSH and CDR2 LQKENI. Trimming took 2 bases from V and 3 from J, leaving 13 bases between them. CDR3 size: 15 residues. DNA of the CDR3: TGTGCCAGCTCACCAGAGGAACACCAATACTATGGCTACACCTTC. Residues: CASSPEEHQYYGYTF.

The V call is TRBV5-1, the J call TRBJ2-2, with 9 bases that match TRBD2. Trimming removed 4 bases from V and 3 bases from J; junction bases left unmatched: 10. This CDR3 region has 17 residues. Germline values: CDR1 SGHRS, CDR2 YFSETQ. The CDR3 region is CASSRTSVSRDTGELFF. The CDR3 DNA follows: TGCGCCAGCAGCCGGACTAGCGTGAGTAGGGACACCGGGGAGCTGTTTTTT.

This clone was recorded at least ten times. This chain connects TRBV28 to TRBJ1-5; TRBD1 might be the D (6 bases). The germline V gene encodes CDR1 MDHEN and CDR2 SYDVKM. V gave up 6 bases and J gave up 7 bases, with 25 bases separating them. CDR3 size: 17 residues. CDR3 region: CASSTAAGARPAQPQHF. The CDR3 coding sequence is TGTGCCAGCAGCACTGCGGCAGGGGCCAGGCCCGCCCAGCCCCAGCATTTT.

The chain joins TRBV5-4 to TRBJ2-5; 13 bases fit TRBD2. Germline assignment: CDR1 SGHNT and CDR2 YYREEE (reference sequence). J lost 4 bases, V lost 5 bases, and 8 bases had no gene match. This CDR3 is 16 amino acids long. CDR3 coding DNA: TGTGCCAGCAGTTCCTGGACTAGCGGGAGAGGAGAGACCCAGTACTTC. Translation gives CASSSWTSGRGETQYF.

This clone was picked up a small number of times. CDR3 loop: CASSLLDGEVEQYF. The CDR3 DNA follows: TGTGCCAGCAGCTTGTTGGACGGGGAGGTCGAGCAGTACTTC. The rearrangement uses TRBV7-9 and TRBJ2-7; tentatively, D is TRBD2 (6 bases). V lost 3 bases, J lost 6 bases, and 15 bases lay in between. The CDR3 sequence is 14 residues long. CDR1 SEHNR and CDR2 FQNEAQ come from the germline V gene (reference sequence).

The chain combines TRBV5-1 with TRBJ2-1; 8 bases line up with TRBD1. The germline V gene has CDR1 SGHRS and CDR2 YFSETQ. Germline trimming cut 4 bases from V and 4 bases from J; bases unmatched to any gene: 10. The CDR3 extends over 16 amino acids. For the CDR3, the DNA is TGCGCCAGCAGCCCGACAGGGGATTTGGATTACAATGAGCAGTTCTTC. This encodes CASSPTGDLDYNEQFF.

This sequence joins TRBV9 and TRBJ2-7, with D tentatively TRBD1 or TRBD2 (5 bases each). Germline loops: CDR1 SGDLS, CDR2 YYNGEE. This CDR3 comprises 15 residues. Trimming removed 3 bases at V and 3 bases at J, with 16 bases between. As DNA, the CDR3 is TGTGCCAGCAGCGCCTCCGGGACCGCGTTCTACGAGCAGTACTTC. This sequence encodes CASSASGTAFYEQYF.

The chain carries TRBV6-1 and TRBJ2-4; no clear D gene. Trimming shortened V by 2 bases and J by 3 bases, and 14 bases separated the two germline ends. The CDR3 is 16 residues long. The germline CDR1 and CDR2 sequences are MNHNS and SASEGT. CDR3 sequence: CASSEFGRVGKNIQYF. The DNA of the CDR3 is TGTGCCAGCAGTGAATTTGGAAGGGTGGGCAAAAACATTCAGTACTTC.

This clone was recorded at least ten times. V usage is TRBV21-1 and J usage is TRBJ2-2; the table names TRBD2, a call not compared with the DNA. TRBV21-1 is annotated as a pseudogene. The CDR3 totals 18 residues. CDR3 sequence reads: CATAPGTSGRAVTGELFF. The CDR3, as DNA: TGTGCCACCGCGCCCGGGACTAGCGGGAGGGCGGTCACCGGGGAGCTGTTTTTT.

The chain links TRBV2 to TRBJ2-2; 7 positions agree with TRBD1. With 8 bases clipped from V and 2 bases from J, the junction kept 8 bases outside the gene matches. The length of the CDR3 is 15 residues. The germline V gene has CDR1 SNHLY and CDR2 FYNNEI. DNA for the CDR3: TGTGCCAGCGGAAGGCAGGGGGTTAACACCGGGGAGCTGTTTTTT. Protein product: CASGRQGVNTGELFF.

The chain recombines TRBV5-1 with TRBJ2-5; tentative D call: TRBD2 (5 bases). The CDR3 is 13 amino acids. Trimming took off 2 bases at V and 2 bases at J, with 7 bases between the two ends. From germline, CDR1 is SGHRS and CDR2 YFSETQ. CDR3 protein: CASSFTSQETQYF. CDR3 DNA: TGCGCCAGCAGCTTCACTAGTCAAGAGACCCAGTACTTC.

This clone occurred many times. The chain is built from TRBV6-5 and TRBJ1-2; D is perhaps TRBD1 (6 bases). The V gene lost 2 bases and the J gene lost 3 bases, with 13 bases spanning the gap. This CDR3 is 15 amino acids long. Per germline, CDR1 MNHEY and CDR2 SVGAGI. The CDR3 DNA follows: TGTGCCAGCAGTTACAAGGGGGGCTCCGACTATGGCTACACCTTC. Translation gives CASSYKGGSDYGYTF.

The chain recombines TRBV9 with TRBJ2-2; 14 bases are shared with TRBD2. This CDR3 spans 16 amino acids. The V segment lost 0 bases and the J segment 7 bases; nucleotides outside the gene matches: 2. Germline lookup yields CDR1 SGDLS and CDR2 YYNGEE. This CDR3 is CASSVGLAGGIGELFF. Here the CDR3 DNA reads TGTGCCAGCAGCGTAGGACTAGCGGGAGGGATCGGGGAGCTGTTTTTT.